This is a list of T cell receptor beta chains from one sample in a study of blood T cell repertoires in COVID-19. The protocol was immunoSEQ multiplex PCR, while the TCRdb copy is restricted to in-frame clones and leaves out a portion. There are hundreds of thousands of clones in the sample; around 87% occur only once, and 0.9% to 1.2% lies in the top ten. Sample: PBMCs or T cells enriched from blood (not recorded which). These receptors all stem from a man younger than 45 who had recovered from COVID-19. CDR3s include the opening cysteine and the closing phenylalanine or tryptophan. The order of the fields is CDR3 length, clone size, V gene, J gene, D gene, CDR3 DNA, CDR3 protein. D genes are given only for firm matches. Clone size is shown for a subset of rows, as once, few, many or a class of expanded clone.

length: 16; size: -; V: TRBV14; J: TRBJ1-1; D: -; DNA: TGTGCCAGCAGCCAAGATTCGGGGTCGGGCGGCTCTGAAGCTTTCTTT; CDR3: CASSQDSGSGGSEAFF
length: 15; size: -; V: TRBV3-1/TRBV3-2; J: TRBJ2-2; D: -; DNA: TGTGCCAGCACCTGGTCTACGGGGTTAACCGGGGAGCTGTTTTTT; CDR3: CASTWSTGLTGELFF
length: 15; size: -; V: TRBV19; J: TRBJ1-1; D: TRBD1; DNA: TGTGCCAGTAGTATAGCGGGACAGCGGAACACTGAAGCTTTCTTT; CDR3: CASSIAGQRNTEAFF
length: 15; size: -; V: TRBV2; J: TRBJ2-1; D: TRBD2; DNA: TGTGCCAGCAGTCCGACTAGCGTATTGTTCCATGAGCAGTTCTTC; CDR3: CASSPTSVLFHEQFF
length: 14; size: once; V: TRBV3-1/TRBV3-2; J: TRBJ1-2; D: TRBD1; DNA: TGTGCCAGCAGCCCCGAGAGCAGGGGGACTGGCTACACCTTC; CDR3: CASSPESRGTGYTF
length: 14; size: -; V: TRBV7-9; J: TRBJ2-2; D: -; DNA: TGTGCCAGCAGTCAGGGAGGTGGCACCGGGGAGCTGTTTTTT; CDR3: CASSQGGGTGELFF
length: 16; size: -; V: TRBV28; J: TRBJ1-5; D: TRBD1; DNA: TGTGCCAGCAGGAAGGCGGGACAGGGGTCCAATCAGCCCCAGCATTTT; CDR3: CASRKAGQGSNQPQHF
length: 14; size: -; V: TRBV19; J: TRBJ2-3; D: -; DNA: TGTGCCAGTAGTATAGGGAGGGGGGGAGATACGCAGTATTTT; CDR3: CASSIGRGGDTQYF
length: 12; size: once; V: TRBV7-9; J: TRBJ1-1; D: -; DNA: TGTGCCAGCTCCGCCGTACTAACTGAAGCTTTCTTT; CDR3: CASSAVLTEAFF
length: 14; size: -; V: TRBV28; J: TRBJ1-3; D: TRBD1; DNA: TGTGCCAGCAGTTCGACAGGGGCTGGAAACACCATATATTTT; CDR3: CASSSTGAGNTIYF
length: 13; size: -; V: TRBV28; J: TRBJ2-7; D: -; DNA: TGTGCCAGCAGTCCGGACTACTCCTACGAGCAGTACTTC; CDR3: CASSPDYSYEQYF
length: 16; size: -; V: TRBV28; J: TRBJ2-3; D: TRBD2; DNA: TGTGCCAGCAGTTTAAGGATGACTAGCGGCGAAGATACGCAGTATTTT; CDR3: CASSLRMTSGEDTQYF
length: 15; size: -; V: TRBV6-5; J: TRBJ2-7; D: -; DNA: TGTGCCAGCAGGCTCGCACCTTCCCACAGCTACGAGCAGTACTTC; CDR3: CASRLAPSHSYEQYF
length: 14; size: -; V: TRBV28; J: TRBJ1-3; D: -; DNA: TGTGCCAGCAGTTCCTTACACGTCGGAAACACCATATATTTT; CDR3: CASSSLHVGNTIYF
length: 15; size: -; V: TRBV5-8; J: TRBJ1-5; D: TRBD1; DNA: TGTGCCAGCAGCTCGTCCGGGACAGACAATCAGCCCCAGCATTTT; CDR3: CASSSSGTDNQPQHF
length: 13; size: -; V: TRBV19; J: TRBJ1-2; D: -; DNA: TGTGCCAGTAGTATCTCAGGCAGTCATGGCTACACCTTC; CDR3: CASSISGSHGYTF